This T cell receptor (beta chain) was observed in a study of identical twins. Study-level results: There was an excess of low generation probability in the out-of-frame alpha sequences that twins shared. Twins showed weaker excess sharing in their beta out-of-frame sequences.

Unique molecular identifiers were present on cDNA, and template switching added a universal primer site. TCRdb ran MiXCR on the 5' RACE reads and lists one entry per CDR3 protein. The sample carries about 290,000 distinct CDR3 sequences, roughly 10% recorded once. Many counts were recorded for this clonotype. Its antigen is currently unknown. The V and J ends lost 0 bases and 3 bases respectively, with 9 bases between them. The CDR3 loop spans 14 amino acids. CDR1 SEHNR and CDR2 FQNEAQ come from the germline V gene (reference sequence). These data also formed part of another study, on yellow fever vaccine responses in identical twins.

The rearrangement links TRBV7-9 to TRBJ2-7; no reliable D call. The sample taken for sequencing was CD8+ T cells sorted from blood. This sequence was found in a woman aged 18-35 years in good health. The CDR3 coding sequence is TGTGCCAGCAGCTTAGCGAAGAAGGACTACGAGCAGTACTTC. Protein: CASSLAKKDYEQYF.